These 31 T cell receptor beta chains share one sample of origin, sequenced in a study of blood T cell repertoires in COVID-19. Measured with immunoSEQ multiplex PCR; TCRdb has only the in-frame clones, and not every one. The table lists 250,000 to 350,000 clones, around nine tenths of them singletons. Specimen: peripheral blood. These receptors all come from a woman aged 25-40 years with COVID-19, enrolled during active disease.

This clone has a single count. CDR3 coding DNA: TGTGCCAGCAGCTTAAGACTAGCGGTCACCGGGGAGCTGTTTTTT. Translation: CASSLRLAVTGELFF. V is TRBV7-3 and J is TRBJ2-2, with 9 bases fitting TRBD2. This CDR3 region has 15 residues. Looked up from germline, CDR1 is SGHTA and CDR2 is FQGTGA. J lost 4 bases, V lost 1 base, and 1 base had no gene match.

The chain couples TRBV4-1 to TRBJ1-5, with D maybe TRBD1 (5 bases). Looked up from germline, CDR1 is MGHRA and CDR2 is YSYEKL. V was trimmed by 1 base and J by 7 bases, leaving 14 bases between them. The CDR3 loop spans 15 amino acids. CDR3 in DNA: TGCGCCAGCAGCCAAGTGCTGGGGGGAGGGCAGCCCCAGCATTTT. Translation gives CASSQVLGGGQPQHF.

This clone was recorded a few times. V gene TRBV11-2 combines with J gene TRBJ1-2; D might be TRBD1 (6 bases). The CDR3 extends over 14 amino acids. Germline V gene data show CDR1 as SGHAT and CDR2 as FQNNGV. With 1 base removed from V and 8 bases from J, the gap between germline ends came to 14 bases. CDR3 nucleotide sequence: TGTGCCAGCAGCTTAGGCCGGGGGGCTGGAGGCTACACCTTC. Amino acid sequence: CASSLGRGAGGYTF.

This rearrangement joins TRBV7-2 to TRBJ2-2, with 8 bases fitting TRBD1. The CDR3 runs 13 residues. The trim removed 8 bases at V and 15 bases at J, leaving 14 bases unmatched. Per the germline V gene, CDR1 is SGHTA and CDR2 is FQGNSA. DNA for the CDR3: TGTGCCAGCGGACCCGGTGGACAGGGTATGATGTTTTTT. Protein sequence: CASGPGGQGMMFF. The entire variable domain, with the rest obtained from reference TRBV7-2 and TRBJ2-2, is as follows: GAGVSQSPSNKVTEKGKDVELRCDPISGHTALYWYRQSLGQGLEFLIYFQGNSAPDKSGLPSDRFSAERTGGSVSTLTIQRTQQEDSAVYLCASGPGGQGMMFFGEGSRLTVL.

The J gene is TRBJ2-1, the V gene TRBV4-2; D is perhaps TRBD2 (5 bases). Germline assignment: CDR1 LGHNA and CDR2 YNFKEQ. The germline V and J ends were trimmed by 1 base and 7 bases, with 11 bases remaining between them. CDR3 length: 14 residues. CDR3 sequence: CASSQGLKKNEQFF. The CDR3 region has the DNA TGTGCCAGCAGCCAAGGACTAAAAAAAAATGAGCAGTTCTTC.

V usage is TRBV25-1 and J usage is TRBJ2-1, with D maybe TRBD1 (7 bases). Germline CDR1 and CDR2: MGHDK and SYGVNS. The CDR3 length is 15 residues. Trimming pared 5 bases from V and 4 bases from J, leaving 15 bases between. Written as DNA, the CDR3 is TGTGCCAGCAGTAACGGGCGGGACAGATACAATGAGCAGTTCTTC. Translating gives CASSNGRDRYNEQFF.

This chain joins TRBV7-9 and TRBJ2-2, with D maybe TRBD2 (6 bases). Trimming shortened V by 3 bases and J by 2 bases, and 16 bases separated the two germline ends. Germline V gives CDR1 SEHNR, CDR2 FQNEAQ (reference sequence). CDR3 size: 17 residues. CDR3 in DNA: TGTGCCAGCAGCTTGGGTGCCCCGCGGGGTAACACCGGGGAGCTGTTTTTT. Residues: CASSLGAPRGNTGELFF.

The chain couples TRBV9 to TRBJ1-5; no clear D gene. There are 15 residues in the CDR3. V dropped 1 base and J dropped 4 bases, with 12 bases sitting between them. CDR1 is SGDLS, CDR2 YYNGEE, per germline. This CDR3 reads CASSVSPQINQPQHF. The CDR3 bases are TGTGCCAGCAGCGTATCCCCACAGATAAATCAGCCCCAGCATTTT.

The J gene is TRBJ2-2, the V gene TRBV4-2; 8 nucleotides match TRBD1. The CDR3 spans 14 residues. V lost 6 bases and J lost 5; bases outside the gene matches: 5. Germline V gives CDR1 LGHNA, CDR2 YNFKEQ. The DNA for the CDR3 is TGTGCCAGCAGGTCAGGGGGCGCGACCGGGGAGCTGTTTTTT. Translated, it gives CASRSGGATGELFF.

This clone was found a few times. This chain uses TRBV5-1 with TRBJ2-1; D might be TRBD2 (5 bases). Germline loops: CDR1 SGHRS, CDR2 YFSETQ. This CDR3 has 13 residues. The ends were cut back, 2 bases at V and 9 bases at J, with 12 bases in the middle. CDR3 sequence (DNA): TGCGCCAGCAGCTTCTCGGGTGCGGGTGAGCAGTTCTTC. It translates to CASSFSGAGEQFF.

The rearrangement uses TRBV19 and TRBJ2-2; TRBD1 matches 8 bases. Germline CDR1 LNHDA, CDR2 SQIVND (reference sequence). V shed 4 bases and J 6 bases; nucleotides not matched to a gene: 10. The CDR3 sequence is 16 residues long. CDR3: CASSRETGAVPGELFF. Here the CDR3 DNA reads TGTGCCAGTAGTAGAGAGACAGGGGCGGTCCCCGGGGAGCTGTTTTTT.

The chain carries TRBV2 and TRBJ2-7; tentative D call: TRBD2 (7 bases). Germline values: CDR1 SNHLY, CDR2 FYNNEI. The CDR3 has 13 residues. This chain's CDR3 is CLSGGLAVYEQYF. In DNA form, the CDR3 reads TGTCTTTCCGGGGGCCTAGCGGTTTACGAGCAGTACTTC.

This sequence joins TRBV10-3 and TRBJ1-6; D may be TRBD1 (5 bases). V lost 5 bases and J lost 9, with 11 bases in between. The CDR3 spans 13 residues. Germline V lookup: CDR1 ENHRY, CDR2 SYGVKD. This CDR3 is CAISSDGGSPLHF. The CDR3 nucleotides are TGTGCCATCAGTTCGGACGGGGGTTCACCCCTCCACTTT.

The chain employs TRBV30 and TRBJ2-7, with 7 bases fitting TRBD1. This CDR3 spans 13 amino acids. Per germline, CDR1 GTSNPN and CDR2 SVGIG (reference sequence). V shed 0 bases and J 5 bases; nucleotides not matched to a gene: 4. CDR3 amino acids: CAWSVQGFNEQYF. The DNA for the CDR3 is TGTGCCTGGAGTGTACAGGGGTTCAACGAGCAGTACTTC.

The genes are TRBV27 and TRBJ2-2, with 7 bases lining up with TRBD1. Germline lookup yields CDR1 MNHEY and CDR2 SMNVEV (reference sequence). This CDR3 spans 14 amino acids. With V trimmed by 7 bases and J by 6 bases, 8 bases remained unmatched. CDR3 bases: TGTGCCAGCAAGACCTTAGGGGGCCCCGGGGAGCTGTTTTTT. It specifies CASKTLGGPGELFF.

This clone was observed a single time. The chain couples TRBV5-1 to TRBJ2-2, with a possible D match to TRBD1 (5 bases). The CDR3 runs 16 residues. The V gene's germline CDR1 is SGHRS and CDR2 YFSETQ. Trimming removed 4 bases at V and 0 bases at J, with 13 bases between. The CDR3 DNA sequence: TGCGCCAGCAGCCCCAGACAGCTCACGAACACCGGGGAGCTGTTTTTT. Protein product: CASSPRQLTNTGELFF.

The chain couples TRBV21-1 to TRBJ2-7; the D call TRBD2 from the table was never checked on the DNA. TRBV21-1 is a documented pseudogene. The CDR3 contains 19 residues. CDR3 sequence (DNA): TGTGCCAGCAGCAAAGAGGGTCCGAGTGTTTGCGGGAGCTCCTACGAGCAGTACTTC. Translation: CASSKEGPSVCGSSYEQYF.

V usage is TRBV2 and J usage is TRBJ1-3; TRBD1 agrees at 7 bases. The V gene's germline CDR1 is SNHLY and CDR2 FYNNEI. The CDR3 runs to 15 residues. Losses at the gene ends were 6 bases for V and 1 base for J; bases not matched to a gene: 6. CDR3 DNA: TGTGCCAGCAGATTTTCCAGGGGGTCTGGAAACACCATATATTTT. Translating gives CASRFSRGSGNTIYF.

The CDR3 DNA is TGTGCCAGCAGCCACAACGGACGGGCGGGGCAGCCCCAGCATTTT. Amino acids: CASSHNGRAGQPQHF. This chain uses TRBV3-1 (or the pseudogene TRBV3-2) with TRBJ1-5; D not certain. Looked up from germline, CDR1 is LGHDT and CDR2 is YNNKEL (reference sequence). The CDR3 is made up of 15 amino acids. Trimming left V 3 bases short and J 7 bases short, with 16 bases between.

This clone was observed a few times. The rearrangement joins TRBV6-5 to TRBJ2-7, with a tentative D call TRBD1 (6 bases). Per the germline V gene, CDR1 is MNHEY and CDR2 is SVGAGI. V shed 7 bases and J shed 3 bases, with 16 bases lying between them. The CDR3 covers 14 residues. Written as DNA, the CDR3 is TGTGCCAGCAAGAATGGAGGCAGGGGCTACGAGCAGTACTTC. It translates to CASKNGGRGYEQYF.

V gene TRBV29-1 combines with J gene TRBJ1-2, with TRBD1 as a possible D gene (6 bases). From germline, CDR1 is SQVTM and CDR2 ANQGSEA. The ends were cut back, 4 bases at V and 5 bases at J, with 17 bases in the middle. The CDR3 runs to 14 residues. CDR3 DNA sequence: TGCAGCGTTGGACCGGGGGGCGACAATTATGGCTACACCTTC. It encodes CSVGPGGDNYGYTF.

The V gene is TRBV6-2 or TRBV6-3, the J gene TRBJ1-1; 7 bases fit TRBD1. The CDR3 spans 15 residues. Trimming cost V 4 bases and J 1 base; bases outside gene matches: 6. CDR1 and CDR2 from the germline V gene are MNHEY and SVGEGT. CDR3 DNA: TGTGCCAGCAGTTCCAGGGGGGTAGCGAACACTGAAGCTTTCTTT. It yields the protein CASSSRGVANTEAFF.

The rearrangement joins TRBV6-5 to TRBJ2-7; the D gene is possibly TRBD1 (5 bases). Trimming removed 7 bases at V and 3 bases at J, with 13 bases between. CDR1 is MNHEY, CDR2 SVGAGI, per germline. CDR3 length: 13 residues. CDR3 protein: CASTSGMNYEQYF. The CDR3 DNA follows: TGTGCCAGCACATCAGGGATGAACTACGAGCAGTACTTC.

The rearrangement joins TRBV7-9 to TRBJ1-3, with 7 nucleotides matching TRBD1. V shed 4 bases and J 0 bases; nucleotides not matched to a gene: 3. CDR1 SEHNR and CDR2 FQNEAQ come from the germline V gene (reference sequence). There are 15 residues in the CDR3. The CDR3 DNA sequence: TGTGCCAGCAGCTCCCGGGACAGCTCTGGAAACACCATATATTTT. It codes for CASSSRDSSGNTIYF.

Here the CDR3 reads CASSSPQGLGYTF. DNA of the CDR3: TGTGCCAGCAGTTCACCCCAGGGGCTTGGCTACACCTTC. The rearrangement links TRBV6-5 to TRBJ1-2, with D possibly being TRBD1 (6 bases). In germline, CDR1 is MNHEY, CDR2 SVGAGI. The V and J ends lost 4 bases and 7 bases respectively, with 13 bases between them. There are 13 residues in the CDR3.

V and J are TRBV11-2 and TRBJ2-1; tentatively, D is TRBD2 (6 bases). This CDR3 is 15 amino acids long. The germline V and J ends were trimmed by 6 bases and 6 bases, with 18 bases remaining between them. CDR1 and CDR2 from the germline V gene are SGHAT and FQNNGV. Written as DNA, the CDR3 is TGTGCCAGCAGGCCGCCGCGACATAGCGGCAATGAGCAGTTCTTC. This sequence encodes CASRPPRHSGNEQFF.

The chain carries TRBV5-1 and TRBJ1-5, with a weak D call TRBD1 (6 bases). Trimming took 0 bases from V and 5 from J, leaving 15 bases between them. Germline-derived CDR1 and CDR2 are SGHRS and YFSETQ. The CDR3 extends over 16 amino acids. As DNA, the CDR3 is TGCGCCAGCAGCTTGGCCGGGGGGGCGCCCGATCAGCCCCAGCATTTT. This translates into CASSLAGGAPDQPQHF.

The V and J genes are TRBV6-5 and TRBJ2-1; 7 nucleotides align to TRBD1. V was clipped by 2 bases and J by 4 bases; unmatched bases: 2. The CDR3 contains 14 residues. Germline loops: CDR1 MNHEY, CDR2 SVGAGI. The CDR3 bases are TGTGCCAGCAGTTACGAGGGACAGTACAATGAGCAGTTCTTC. This codes for CASSYEGQYNEQFF.

The V and J genes are TRBV6-2 or TRBV6-3 and TRBJ2-5; no clear D. Trimming took off 0 bases at V and 2 bases at J, with 7 bases between the two ends. CDR3 length: 14 amino acids. Germline V gene lookup returns CDR1 MNHEY and CDR2 SVGEGT. The DNA of the CDR3 is TGTGCCAGCAGTTACTCGAGGCAGCAAGAGACCCAGTACTTC. It encodes CASSYSRQQETQYF.

The rearrangement uses TRBV28 and TRBJ2-3, with 7 bases fitting TRBD2. The V segment lost 5 bases and the J segment 1 base; nucleotides outside the gene matches: 9. Germline V gene lookup returns CDR1 MDHEN and CDR2 SYDVKM. The CDR3 has 16 residues. As DNA, the CDR3 is TGTGCCAGCAGTCCGCTAGTTGCGGGAGGCACAGATACGCAGTATTTT. Residues: CASSPLVAGGTDTQYF.

The chain has TRBV7-2 and TRBJ2-1; tentative D call: TRBD1 (5 bases). The CDR3 is made up of 15 amino acids. The V and J ends lost 1 base and 2 bases respectively, with 9 bases between them. The germline CDR1 and CDR2 sequences are SGHTA and FQGNSA. The CDR3 reads CASSLGGGTYNEQFF. CDR3 DNA: TGTGCCAGCAGCTTAGGGGGCGGCACCTACAATGAGCAGTTCTTC.